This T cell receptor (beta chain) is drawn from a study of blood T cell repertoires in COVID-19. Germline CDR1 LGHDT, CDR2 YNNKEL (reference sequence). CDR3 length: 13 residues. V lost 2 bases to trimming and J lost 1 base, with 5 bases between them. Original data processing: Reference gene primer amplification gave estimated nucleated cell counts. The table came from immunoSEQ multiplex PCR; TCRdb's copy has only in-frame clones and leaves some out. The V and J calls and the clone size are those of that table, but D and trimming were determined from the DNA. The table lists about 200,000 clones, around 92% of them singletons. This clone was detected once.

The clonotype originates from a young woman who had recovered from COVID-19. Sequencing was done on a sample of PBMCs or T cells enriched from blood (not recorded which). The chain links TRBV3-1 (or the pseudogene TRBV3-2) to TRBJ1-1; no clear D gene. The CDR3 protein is CASSQKQNTEAFF. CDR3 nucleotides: TGTGCCAGCAGCCAAAAACAGAACACTGAAGCTTTCTTT.